What follows describes a single TCR beta chain. Its antigen is not identified. The sample comes from a study of T cell repertoires in cytomegalovirus infection. As for the study in general: Alongside well-studied HLA-B-restricted CMV epitopes, recently identified HLA-C-restricted CMV epitopes were also used. Signatures in public TCR beta sequences pointed to both CMV infection and matching HLA type. Study results and limitations: Summed public TCR beta family frequency identified CMV carriers bearing the relevant HLA. HLA-C-restricted CMV clonotypes gave the most frequent clonotype in two of eight donors.

One entry per CDR3 protein, called by TCRdb with MiXCR from the reads. The profile covers around 710,000 distinct CDR3 sequences, with roughly 28% appearing a single time and about 12% taken by the ten largest. With 1 base removed from V and 0 bases from J, the gap between germline ends came to 7 bases. CDR1 and CDR2 from the germline V gene are SGHVS and FNYEAQ. The CDR3 sequence is 15 residues long. The clonotype originates from a human donor in good health (CMV status not recorded). Some clones in this sample may be carry-over from other donors' samples. The rearrangement links TRBV7-6 to TRBJ1-3; no firm D call. The sequencing used cultured CD8+ T cells from PBMCs, collected from culture after CMV antigen stimulation. CDR3 loop: CASSLEANSGNTIYF. DNA of the CDR3: TGTGCCAGCAGCTTAGAAGCAAACTCTGGAAACACCATATATTTT.